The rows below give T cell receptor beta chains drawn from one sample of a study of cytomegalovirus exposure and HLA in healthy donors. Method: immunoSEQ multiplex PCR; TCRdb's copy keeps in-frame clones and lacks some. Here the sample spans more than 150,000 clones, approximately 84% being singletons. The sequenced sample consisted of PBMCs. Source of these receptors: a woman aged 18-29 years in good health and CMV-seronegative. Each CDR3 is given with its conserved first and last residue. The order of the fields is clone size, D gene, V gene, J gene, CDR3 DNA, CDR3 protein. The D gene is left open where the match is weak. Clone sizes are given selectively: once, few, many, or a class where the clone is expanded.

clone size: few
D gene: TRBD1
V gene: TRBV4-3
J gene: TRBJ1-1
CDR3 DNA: TGCGCCAGCAGCTCCCGGACAGGGACGGGCGCTGAAGCTTTCTTT
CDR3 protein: CASSSRTGTGAEAFF

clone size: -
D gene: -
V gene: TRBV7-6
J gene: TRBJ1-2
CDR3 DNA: TGTGCCAGCAGCGAAGGGGGGGCCAATGGCTACACCTTC
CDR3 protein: CASSEGGANGYTF

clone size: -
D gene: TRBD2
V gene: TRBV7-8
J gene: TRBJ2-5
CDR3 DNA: TGTGCCAGCAGCTGGGGGAGGGAAGAGACCCAGTACTTC
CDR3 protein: CASSWGREETQYF

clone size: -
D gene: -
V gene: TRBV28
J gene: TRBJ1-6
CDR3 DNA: TGTGCCAGCAGTTTAATCGGCAGGGTCGCACCCCTCCACTTT
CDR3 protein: CASSLIGRVAPLHF

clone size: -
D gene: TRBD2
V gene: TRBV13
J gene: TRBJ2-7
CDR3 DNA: TGTGCCAGCAGCTCCCAACTAGCGGGGCCAGCTTACGAGCAGTACTTC
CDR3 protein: CASSSQLAGPAYEQYF

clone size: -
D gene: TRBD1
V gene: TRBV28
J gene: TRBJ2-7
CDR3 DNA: TGTGCCAGCACCTGGGGACAGGGGCTTTCCTACGAGCAGTACTTC
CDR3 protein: CASTWGQGLSYEQYF

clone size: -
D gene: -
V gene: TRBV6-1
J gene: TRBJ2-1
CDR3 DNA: TGTGCCAGCAAGGAGGGGCTAGCTCACTACAATGAGCAGTTCTTC
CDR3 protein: CASKEGLAHYNEQFF

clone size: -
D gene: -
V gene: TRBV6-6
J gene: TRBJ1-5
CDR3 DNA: TGTGCCGAGGTGGGGCGTTGGAGTCAGCCCCAGCATTTT
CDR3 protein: CAEVGRWSQPQHF

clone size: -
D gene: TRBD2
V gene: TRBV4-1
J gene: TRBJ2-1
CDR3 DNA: TGCGCCAGCAGCTCCGGGACTAGCGCCTACAATGAGCAGTTCTTC
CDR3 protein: CASSSGTSAYNEQFF

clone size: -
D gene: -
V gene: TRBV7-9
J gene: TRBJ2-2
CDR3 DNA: TGTGCCAGCAGCTACAGGGTGGAAAGAGGGGCCGGGGAGCTGTTTTTT
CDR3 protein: CASSYRVERGAGELFF

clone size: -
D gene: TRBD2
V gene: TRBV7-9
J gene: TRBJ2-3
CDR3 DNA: TGTGCCAGCAGCCCCCGGGGAGGGCTCACAGATACGCAGTATTTT
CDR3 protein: CASSPRGGLTDTQYF

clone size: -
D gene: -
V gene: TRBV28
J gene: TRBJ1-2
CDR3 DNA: TGTGCCAGCAGTGACAGCTATGGCTACACCTTC
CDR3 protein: CASSDSYGYTF

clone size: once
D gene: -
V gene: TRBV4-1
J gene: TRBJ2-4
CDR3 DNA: TGCGCCAGCAGCCAAGATCGGCGGGGAGCCAAAAACATTCAGTACTTC
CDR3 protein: CASSQDRRGAKNIQYF

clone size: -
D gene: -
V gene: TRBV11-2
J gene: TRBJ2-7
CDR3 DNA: TGTGCCAGCAGCCCCTACTCCTACGAGCAGTACTTC
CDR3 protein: CASSPYSYEQYF

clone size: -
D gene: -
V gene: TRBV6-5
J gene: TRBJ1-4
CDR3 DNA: TGTGCCAGCAGTTACTCTATCGGGGAGAGTGAAAAACTGTTTTTT
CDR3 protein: CASSYSIGESEKLFF

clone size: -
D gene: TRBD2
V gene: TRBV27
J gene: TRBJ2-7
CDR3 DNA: TGTGCCAGCAGTTTTAAGGACCGCGGGGGCGAGCAGTACTTC
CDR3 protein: CASSFKDRGGEQYF

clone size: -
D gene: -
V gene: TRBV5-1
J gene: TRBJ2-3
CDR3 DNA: TGCGCCAGCAGCTTGGGGGCGGGTGAGACAGATACGCAGTATTTT
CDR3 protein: CASSLGAGETDTQYF

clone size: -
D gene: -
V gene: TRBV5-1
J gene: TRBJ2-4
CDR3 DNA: TGCGCCAGCAGCTTGGAGGTGGGGAGAGCCAAAAACATTCAGTACTTC
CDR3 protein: CASSLEVGRAKNIQYF

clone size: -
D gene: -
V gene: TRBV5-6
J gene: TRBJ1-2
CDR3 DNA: TGTGCCAGCAGGGGAACAGGGTTTAACTATGGCTACACCTTC
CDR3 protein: CASRGTGFNYGYTF

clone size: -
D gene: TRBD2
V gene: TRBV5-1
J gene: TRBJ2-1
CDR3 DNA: TGCGCCAGCAGATATACTAGCGGGGGGGCCCATGAGCAGTTCTTC
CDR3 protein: CASRYTSGGAHEQFF

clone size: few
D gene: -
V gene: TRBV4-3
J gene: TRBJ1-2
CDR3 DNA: TGCGCCAGCAGCCAAGACCGAACGGGGGTACGAGGCTACACCTTC
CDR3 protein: CASSQDRTGVRGYTF

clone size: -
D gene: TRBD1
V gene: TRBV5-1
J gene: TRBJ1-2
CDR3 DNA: TGCGCCAGCAGCAACCCGGGACAGGGGCAGGGCTACACCTTC
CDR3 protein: CASSNPGQGQGYTF

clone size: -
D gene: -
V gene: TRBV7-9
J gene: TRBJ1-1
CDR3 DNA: TGTGCCAGCAGCCCACAGAAATTGAACACTGAAGCTTTCTTT
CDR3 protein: CASSPQKLNTEAFF

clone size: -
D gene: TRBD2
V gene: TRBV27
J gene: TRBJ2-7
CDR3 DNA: TGTGCCAGCTCTAGCGGGGGCCTGCCCGAGCAGTACTTC
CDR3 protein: CASSSGGLPEQYF

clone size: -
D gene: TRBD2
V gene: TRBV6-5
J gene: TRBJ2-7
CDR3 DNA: TGTGCCAGCAGAACACTGGCCTCTAGCGGCTACGAGCAGTACTTC
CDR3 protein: CASRTLASSGYEQYF

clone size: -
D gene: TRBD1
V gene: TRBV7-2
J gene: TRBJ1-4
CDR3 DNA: TGTGCCAGCAGCTTAGGGACAGGGGATGAAAAACTGTTTTTT
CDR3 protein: CASSLGTGDEKLFF

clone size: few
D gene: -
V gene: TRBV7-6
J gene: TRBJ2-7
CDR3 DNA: TGTGCCAGCAGCTTAGCGCGCGGGAATCCCTCCTACGAGCAGTACTTC
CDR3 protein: CASSLARGNPSYEQYF

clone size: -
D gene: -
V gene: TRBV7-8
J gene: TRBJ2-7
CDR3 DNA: TGTGCCAGCAGCTTCTCACTCGAGAGCTCCTACGAGCAGTACTTC
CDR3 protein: CASSFSLESSYEQYF

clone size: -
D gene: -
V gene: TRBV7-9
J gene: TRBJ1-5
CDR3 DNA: TGTGCCAGCAGCTTAGGTTTTGGGAGGAATCAGCCCCAGCATTTT
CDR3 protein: CASSLGFGRNQPQHF

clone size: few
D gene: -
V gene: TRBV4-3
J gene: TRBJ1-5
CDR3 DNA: TGCGCCAGCAGCCAAGATACGGGACATAGCAATCAGCCCCAGCATTTT
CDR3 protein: CASSQDTGHSNQPQHF

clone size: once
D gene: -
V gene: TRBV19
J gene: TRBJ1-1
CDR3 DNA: TGTCCCCCGGGGGGTCCTCAGAACACTGAAGCTTTCTTT
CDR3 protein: CPPGGPQNTEAFF

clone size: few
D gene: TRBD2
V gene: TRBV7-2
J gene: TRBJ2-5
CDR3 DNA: TGTGCCAGCAGCTTGGTGGCGGGGGTAGAAACGTACCAAGAGACCCAGTACTTC
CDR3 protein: CASSLVAGVETYQETQYF

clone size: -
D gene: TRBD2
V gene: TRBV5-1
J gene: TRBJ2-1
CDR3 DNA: TGCGCCAGCAGCTTTGAGGGGACTAGCGGGAACGATGAGCAGTTCTTC
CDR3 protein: CASSFEGTSGNDEQFF

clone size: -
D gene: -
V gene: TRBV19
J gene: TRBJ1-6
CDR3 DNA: TGTGCCAGTAGCCCACAGAACTATAATTCACCCCTCCACTTT
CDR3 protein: CASSPQNYNSPLHF

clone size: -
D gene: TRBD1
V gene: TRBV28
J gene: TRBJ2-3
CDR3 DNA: TGTGCCAGCCTTCCCCCCCGGACAGGTAGCACAGATACGCAGTATTTT
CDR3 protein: CASLPPRTGSTDTQYF

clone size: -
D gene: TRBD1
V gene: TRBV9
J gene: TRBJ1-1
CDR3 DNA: TGTGCCAGCAGTCCGATACAGGGGGCAGACGCTTTCTTT
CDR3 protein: CASSPIQGADAFF

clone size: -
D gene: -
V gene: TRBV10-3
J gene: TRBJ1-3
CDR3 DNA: TGTGCCATCAGTGTCCCAGGTTCTGGAAACACCATATATTTT
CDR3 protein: CAISVPGSGNTIYF

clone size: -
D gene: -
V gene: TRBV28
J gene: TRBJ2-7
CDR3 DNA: TGTGCCAGCACCCCCGGGTCAGGGGCCTACGAGCAGTACTTC
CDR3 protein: CASTPGSGAYEQYF

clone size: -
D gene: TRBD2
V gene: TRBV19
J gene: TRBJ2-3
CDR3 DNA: TGTGCCAGTAGCCTCGTGGCATGGACTAGCGGTTTTAGCACAGATACGCAGTATTTT
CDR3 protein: CASSLVAWTSGFSTDTQYF

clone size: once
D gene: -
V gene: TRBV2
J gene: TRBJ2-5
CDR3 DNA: TGTGCCAGCAGTGAAGCGGAGGGACTTTGGGACCAGTACTTC
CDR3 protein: CASSEAEGLWDQYF

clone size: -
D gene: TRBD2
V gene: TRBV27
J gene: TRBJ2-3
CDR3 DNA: TGTGCCACTTTAGGGCTAGCGGGGGGGTATACGCAGTATTTT
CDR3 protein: CATLGLAGGYTQYF

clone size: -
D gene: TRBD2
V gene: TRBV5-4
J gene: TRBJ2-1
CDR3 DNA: TGTGCCAGCAGGGATTACGGGCGGGAGGCAAACTACAATGAGCAGTTCTTC
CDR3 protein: CASRDYGREANYNEQFF

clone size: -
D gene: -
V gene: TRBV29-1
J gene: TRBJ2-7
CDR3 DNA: TGCAGCGTTGAGGGCGACATTCCCTACGAGCAGTACTTC
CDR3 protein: CSVEGDIPYEQYF

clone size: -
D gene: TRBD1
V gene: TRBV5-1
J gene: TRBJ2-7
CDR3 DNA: TGCGCCAGCACCACGACAGGGGACGAGCAGTACTTC
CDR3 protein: CASTTTGDEQYF

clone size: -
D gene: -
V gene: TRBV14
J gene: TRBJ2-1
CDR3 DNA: TGTGCCAGCAGCCAACGCCGGAGTGGCGGGTCAGGCAATGAGCAGTTCTTC
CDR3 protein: CASSQRRSGGSGNEQFF

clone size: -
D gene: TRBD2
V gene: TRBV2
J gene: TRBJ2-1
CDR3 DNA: TGTGCCAGCAGTGAACTAGCGGGAGTTCAGTTCTTC
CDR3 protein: CASSELAGVQFF

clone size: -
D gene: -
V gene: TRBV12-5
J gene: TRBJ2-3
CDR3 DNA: TGTGCTAGTGGTTTGGTACGGTCAGATACGCAGTATTTT
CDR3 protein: CASGLVRSDTQYF

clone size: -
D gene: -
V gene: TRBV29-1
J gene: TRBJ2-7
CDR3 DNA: TGCAGCGTTATTCAGGAATACTCCTACGAGCAGTACTTC
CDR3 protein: CSVIQEYSYEQYF

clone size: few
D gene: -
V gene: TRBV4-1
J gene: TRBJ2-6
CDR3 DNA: TGCGCCAGCAGCCAAGAGTACGGGGGTGGGGCCAACGTCCTGACTTTC
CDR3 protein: CASSQEYGGGANVLTF

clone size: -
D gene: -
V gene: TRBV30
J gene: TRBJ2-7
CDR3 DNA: TGTGCCTGGAGTGACGACAGGCTCCACGAGCAGTACTTC
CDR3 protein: CAWSDDRLHEQYF

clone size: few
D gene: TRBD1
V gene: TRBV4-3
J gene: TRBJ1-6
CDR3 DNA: TGCGCCAGCAGCCGAGGTGACAGGGGGCTCTCTTCACCCCTCCACTTT
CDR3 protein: CASSRGDRGLSSPLHF

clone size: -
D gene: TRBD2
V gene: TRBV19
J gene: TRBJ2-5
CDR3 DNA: TGTGCCAGTAGTATAGGGACTAGGGGACAAGAGACCCAGTACTTC
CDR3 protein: CASSIGTRGQETQYF

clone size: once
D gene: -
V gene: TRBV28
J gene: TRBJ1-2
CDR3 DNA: TGTGCCAGCAGCCCCTTTGGGAGGAGTTATGGCTACACCTTC
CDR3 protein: CASSPFGRSYGYTF

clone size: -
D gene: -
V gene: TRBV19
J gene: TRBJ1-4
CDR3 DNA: TGTGCCAGTAGTCATCCCCCACGGGAGGCACTGTTTTTT
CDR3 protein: CASSHPPREALFF

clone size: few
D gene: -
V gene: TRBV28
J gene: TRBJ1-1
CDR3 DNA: TGTGCCAGCAGCCAACCCGGACAGAGGGCTTTCTTT
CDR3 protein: CASSQPGQRAFF

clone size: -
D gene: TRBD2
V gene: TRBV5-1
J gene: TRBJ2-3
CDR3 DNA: TGCGCCAGCAGCTTTAGCGGGAGCACAGATACGCAGTATTTT
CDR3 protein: CASSFSGSTDTQYF

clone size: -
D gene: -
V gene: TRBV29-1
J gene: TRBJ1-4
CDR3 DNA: TGCAGCGTTGGCGGCGGGCCCCTCGGTCAACTGTTTTTT
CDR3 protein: CSVGGGPLGQLFF

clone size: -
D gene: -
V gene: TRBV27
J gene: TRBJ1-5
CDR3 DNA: TGTGCCAGCAGAAGGTCGGGGCAGCCCCAGCATTTT
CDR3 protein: CASRRSGQPQHF

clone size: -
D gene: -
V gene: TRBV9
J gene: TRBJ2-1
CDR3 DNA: TGTGCCAGCAGCGTAGTTGCAGGGCCCAATGAGCAGTTCTTC
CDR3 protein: CASSVVAGPNEQFF